The next 21 T cell receptor beta chains were all read from a single sample in a study of cytomegalovirus exposure and HLA in healthy donors (dated by TCRdb to about 2017). The library was made by the immunoSEQ multiplex PCR assay. The multiplex PCR relied on a mix of 60 forward primers for TCR Vbeta segments and 13 reverse primers for TCR Jbeta segments. TCRdb holds this immuneACCESS table with in-frame rearrangements only. Some clones are missing; in checked studies, unresolved V genes explain under half, and the rest has no known cause. The sample table shows approximately 160,000 clones, and 80% are seen once. The leading ten clones occupy 1% of the sample. Specimen: PBMCs. The receptor source for this set is a woman aged 45 to 65 in good health and CMV-seropositive.

The rearrangement joins TRBV29-1 to TRBJ2-7; D ambiguous. V lost 4 bases and J lost 2, with 12 bases in between. The CDR3 spans 13 residues. Germline CDR1 SQVTM, CDR2 ANQGSEA. The CDR3 loop reads CSVGRGVAYEQYF. CDR3 DNA: TGCAGCGTTGGTCGAGGAGTGGCCTACGAGCAGTACTTC.

This chain joins TRBV9 and TRBJ1-2; tentatively, D is TRBD1 (5 bases). CDR1 and CDR2 from the germline V gene are SGDLS and YYNGEE. V lost 0 bases and J 4 bases, leaving 10 bases between the germline ends. This CDR3 comprises 14 residues. CDR3 sequence reads: CASSVAQVGYGYTF. Written as DNA, the CDR3 is TGTGCCAGCAGCGTAGCACAGGTCGGCTATGGCTACACCTTC.

V is TRBV7-2 and J is TRBJ2-5; the match to TRBD1 covers 7 bases. V was clipped by 7 bases and J by 5 bases; unmatched bases: 7. The CDR3 runs to 13 residues. CDR1 and CDR2 from the germline V gene are SGHTA and FQGNSA. The CDR3 sequence: CASTTTGSETQYF. CDR3 in DNA: TGTGCCAGCACGACGACAGGGTCCGAGACCCAGTACTTC.

The chain joins TRBV12-5 to TRBJ2-5; TRBD2 might be the D (5 bases). The CDR3 loop spans 15 amino acids. The germline V gene encodes CDR1 LGHNT and CDR2 FRNRAP. V was trimmed by 2 bases and J by 5 bases, leaving 15 bases between them. CDR3 DNA: TGTGCTAGTGGTTTGTCGGGGTTAGGAGAGGAGACCCAGTACTTC. This gives the protein CASGLSGLGEETQYF.

The chain joins TRBV30 to TRBJ2-6; a possible D gene is TRBD1 (5 bases). Per the germline V gene, CDR1 is GTSNPN and CDR2 is SVGIG (reference sequence). The CDR3 runs 13 residues. The V gene lost 5 bases and the J gene lost 0 bases, with 5 bases spanning the gap. Here the CDR3 reads CAWDSSGANVLTF. The CDR3 DNA reads TGTGCCTGGGACAGCTCTGGGGCCAACGTCCTGACTTTC.

V is TRBV6-5 and J is TRBJ1-2; TRBD1 matches at 8 bases. The trim removed 2 bases at V and 6 bases at J, leaving 2 bases unmatched. The CDR3 contains 13 residues. Germline V gives CDR1 MNHEY, CDR2 SVGAGI. The CDR3 DNA sequence: TGTGCCAGCAGTTACGAGACAGGGGATGGCTACACCTTC. This gives the protein CASSYETGDGYTF.

The V and J genes are TRBV4-3 and TRBJ2-2; 7 positions match TRBD1. The CDR3 extends over 14 amino acids. V lost 0 bases, J lost 6 bases, and 1 base stayed unmatched. Germline loops: CDR1 LGHNA, CDR2 YSLEER. The CDR3 loop reads CASSQDTGAGELFF. CDR3 nucleotide sequence: TGCGCCAGCAGCCAAGACACAGGGGCCGGGGAGCTGTTTTTT.

This rearrangement joins TRBV6-4 to TRBJ1-1; D perhaps matches TRBD1 (6 bases). V lost 3 bases, J lost 5 bases, and 25 bases lay in between. CDR3 size: 18 residues. Germline V gene lookup returns CDR1 MRHNA and CDR2 SNTAGT. The CDR3 bases are TGTGCCAGCAGTGAACAACCCGGGACACCCAGTTTTATTACTGAAGCTTTCTTT. Protein: CASSEQPGTPSFITEAFF.

The rearrangement links TRBV4-2 to TRBJ2-7; 7 positions agree with TRBD2. Germline trimming cut 8 bases from V and 3 bases from J; bases unmatched to any gene: 7. The CDR3 consists of 13 residues. Germline lookup yields CDR1 LGHNA and CDR2 YNFKEQ. CDR3 in DNA: TGTGCCAGCGGCGGGACTACCTTCTACGAGCAGTACTTC. It encodes CASGGTTFYEQYF.

This chain connects TRBV4-2 to TRBJ2-5; TRBD1 aligns across 7 bases. The CDR3 runs 17 residues. J lost 2 bases, V lost 2 bases, and 11 bases had no gene match. The germline V gene encodes CDR1 LGHNA and CDR2 YNFKEQ. CDR3 region: CASSQSFQGTAQETQYF. In DNA form, the CDR3 reads TGTGCCAGCAGCCAATCATTTCAAGGGACAGCGCAAGAGACCCAGTACTTC.

This clone occurred a few times. The chain couples TRBV7-2 to TRBJ2-2; tentative D call: TRBD1 (5 bases). The CDR3 is 16 amino acids. Trimming removed 1 base at V and 4 bases at J, with 13 bases between. Germline V gives CDR1 SGHTA, CDR2 FQGNSA. CDR3 in amino acids: CASSLGGRDGTGELFF. The CDR3 DNA follows: TGTGCCAGCAGCTTAGGCGGCAGGGATGGCACCGGGGAGCTGTTTTTT. Together with reference TRBV7-2 and TRBJ2-2, the CDR3 gives the full variable domain: GAGVSQSPSNKVTEKGKDVELRCDPISGHTALYWYRQSLGQGLEFLIYFQGNSAPDKSGLPSDRFSAERTGGSVSTLTIQRTQQEDSAVYLCASSLGGRDGTGELFFGEGSRLTVL.

The chain links TRBV6-6 to TRBJ2-2; the match to TRBD1 covers 8 bases. The trim removed 8 bases at V and 5 bases at J, leaving 10 bases unmatched. Germline-derived CDR1 and CDR2 are MNHNY and SVGAGI (reference sequence). There are 15 residues in the CDR3. The CDR3 region has the DNA TGTGCCAGCGCCCGGGACAGGAGATGGACCGGGGAGCTGTTTTTT. It translates to CASARDRRWTGELFF.

V is TRBV5-1 and J is TRBJ2-3; possibly TRBD2 for D (5 bases). This CDR3 contains 16 residues. V was trimmed by 0 bases and J by 1 base, leaving 12 bases between them. Germline CDR1 is SGHRS and CDR2 is YFSETQ. The CDR3 sequence is CASSLVDGKGTDTQYF. As DNA, the CDR3 is TGCGCCAGCAGCTTGGTTGACGGGAAGGGCACAGATACGCAGTATTTT.

V usage is TRBV30 and J usage is TRBJ1-1; 7 nucleotides agree with TRBD1. The CDR3 sequence is 15 residues long. The junction had 9 bases not matched to a gene; V was cut back by 0 bases and J by 5 bases. Germline assignment: CDR1 GTSNPN and CDR2 SVGIG (reference sequence). DNA for the CDR3: TGTGCCTGGAGTGTACGAGAGGGGGCTAGGACTGAAGCTTTCTTT. Protein sequence: CAWSVREGARTEAFF.

The chain is built from TRBV28 and TRBJ2-5, with TRBD1 matching over 7 bases. CDR1 is MDHEN, CDR2 SYDVKM, per germline. CDR3 size: 15 residues. Losses at the gene ends were 5 bases for V and 1 base for J; bases not matched to a gene: 7. CDR3 sequence reads: CASSRSGTAQETQYF. CDR3 coding DNA: TGTGCCAGCAGTCGTTCCGGGACAGCCCAAGAGACCCAGTACTTC.

The chain combines TRBV6-1 with TRBJ2-7, with D perhaps matching TRBD2 (5 bases). Trimming took off 2 bases at V and 6 bases at J, with 11 bases between the two ends. CDR3 length: 13 amino acids. Germline lookup yields CDR1 MNHNS and CDR2 SASEGT. The CDR3, as DNA: TGTGCCAGCAGTGAAACAAGTGAGGGCGAGCAGTACTTC. Its protein is CASSETSEGEQYF.

The chain joins TRBV12-5 to TRBJ2-7; D may be TRBD2 (5 bases). V lost 2 bases to trimming and J lost 2 bases, with 19 bases between them. Germline lookup yields CDR1 LGHNT and CDR2 FRNRAP. The CDR3 runs 17 residues. CDR3 sequence: CASGLCRGSPWPYEQYF. In nucleotides, the CDR3 is TGTGCTAGTGGTTTGTGTAGAGGGAGCCCTTGGCCCTACGAGCAGTACTTC. The whole variable domain, filled in from reference TRBV12-5 and TRBJ2-7, reads DARVTQTPRHKVTEMGQEVTMRCQPILGHNTVFWYRQTMMQGLELLAYFRNRAPLDDSGMPKDRFSAEMPDATLATLKIQPSEPRDSAVYFCASGLCRGSPWPYEQYFGPGTRLTVT.

The chain carries TRBV15 and TRBJ2-7; TRBD2 matches at 7 bases. The CDR3 contains 17 residues. The ends lost 5 bases at V and 2 bases at J; junction bases unmatched: 15. Germline loops: CDR1 LNHNV, CDR2 YYDKDF (reference sequence). The CDR3 sequence is CATSPRLGGRIPYEQYF. In DNA form, the CDR3 reads TGTGCCACCAGCCCCCGGCTGGGGGGGAGGATTCCCTACGAGCAGTACTTC.

A single count supports this clone. The chain carries TRBV5-8 and TRBJ2-1; TRBD2 agrees at 8 bases. CDR1 SGHTS and CDR2 YDEGEE come from the germline V gene. J lost 4 bases, V lost 4 bases, and 4 bases had no gene match. This CDR3 contains 14 residues. The CDR3: CASSLSGVYNEQFF. CDR3 nucleotide sequence: TGTGCCAGCAGCCTTAGCGGGGTTTACAATGAGCAGTTCTTC.

The CDR3 DNA reads as TGTGCCAGCAGTTTATCTGTCAGGACCTACGAGCAGTACTTC. Encoded protein: CASSLSVRTYEQYF. This chain links TRBV27 with TRBJ2-7; D gene ambiguous. The CDR3 contains 14 residues. Germline values: CDR1 MNHEY, CDR2 SMNVEV (reference sequence). V was shortened by 0 bases and J by 2 bases, with 8 bases between the two germline ends.

The chain couples TRBV6-6 to TRBJ1-2; 7 bases match TRBD1. Per the germline V gene, CDR1 is MNHNY and CDR2 is SVGAGI (reference sequence). The V gene end was trimmed by 7 bases and the J gene end by 10 bases; junction bases not matched to a gene: 15. The CDR3 extends over 14 amino acids. CDR3 in DNA: TGTGCCAGCACCTCGGTTCGACAGGGTCCTTACTACACCTTC. Its protein is CASTSVRQGPYYTF.